The source of this T cell receptor beta chain is a study of Ad26.COV2.S vaccination and SARS-CoV-2 variants. As to treatment: around 19 received Ad26.COV2.S at low or high dose, single or two shots; a few received placebo; per-sample allocation not given. Sampling was done on day 63 after the first vaccine or placebo injection. Its platform was an Ad26 vector, and its expressed antigen was Wuhan-strain SARS-CoV-2 spike. Generated by immunoSEQ multiplex PCR, the TCRdb table keeps only in-frame clones and is missing some. The table records 300,000 to 350,000 clones, 80% to 90% of them present only once. With regard to this clone: Its antigen is unidentified.

Germline V CDR1 and CDR2: SGDLS, YYNGEE. The CDR3 totals 13 residues. V was trimmed by 0 bases and J by 3 bases, leaving 7 bases between them. Study-wide results and caveats: Vaccine and placebo groups showed comparable non-spike TCR breadth. Estimates derived from TCR breadth and depth analyses may have underestimated total T cell responses.

This receptor was obtained from a person between 18 and 60 years old who received the Ad26.COV2.S COVID-19 vaccine or a placebo. The source was peripheral blood, collected in a trial of Ad26.COV2.S vaccine versus placebo. The V gene is TRBV9, the J gene TRBJ2-7; perhaps TRBD2 as D (5 bases). The chain's CDR3 is CASSVGAGYEQYF. Written as DNA, the CDR3 is TGTGCCAGCAGCGTAGGGGCGGGCTACGAGCAGTACTTC.